Shown below are 21 T cell receptor beta chains from a single sample sequenced in a study of cytomegalovirus exposure and HLA in healthy donors (dated 2017 in TCRdb). The library was generated by the immunoSEQ multiplex PCR assay. For the multiplex PCR, a mixture combining 60 forward primers for TCR Vbeta segments and 13 reverse primers for TCR Jbeta segments was used. Imported from immuneACCESS, the table was reduced by TCRdb to in-frame sequences with V and J called. These copies leave out some clones; in studies compared against another copy, an unresolved V gene accounts for under half, and the cause of the remainder is not known. Recorded for this sample are under 150,000 clones; approximately 79% of them occurred a single time. 1.5% to 2% of the sample belongs to the ten largest clones. Source material: PBMCs. These receptors originate from a woman aged 30 to 39 in good health and CMV-seronegative.

This clone has only a few counts. The chain employs TRBV5-5 and TRBJ2-1; TRBD1 matches 7 bases. The CDR3 is made up of 15 amino acids. In germline, CDR1 is SGHKS, CDR2 YYEKEE (reference sequence). J was trimmed by 5 bases and V by 4 bases; bases with no gene match: 9. In DNA, the CDR3 is TGTGCCAGCAGCCGCCGGGACAGCTGGAACAATGAGCAGTTCTTC. Translation: CASSRRDSWNNEQFF.

This clone was detected once. As DNA, the CDR3 is TGCGCCAGCAGCTTCTTAGGGGGGGAATACAATGAGCAGTTCTTC. Protein: CASSFLGGEYNEQFF. The V and J genes are TRBV5-1 and TRBJ2-1, with a possible D match to TRBD2 (7 bases). The CDR3 length is 15 residues. The V and J ends lost 2 bases and 4 bases respectively, with 13 bases between them. Germline V gene data show CDR1 as SGHRS and CDR2 as YFSETQ. The whole variable domain, filled in from reference TRBV5-1 and TRBJ2-1, reads KAGVTQTPRYLIKTRGQQVTLSCSPISGHRSVSWYQQTPGQGLQFLFEYFSETQRNKGNFPGRFSGRQFSNSRSEMNVSTLELGDSALYLCASSFLGGEYNEQFFGPGTRLTVL.

This chain connects TRBV4-3 to TRBJ1-3, with D hard to call. Germline V gene sequence: CDR1 LGHNA, CDR2 YSLEER. The CDR3 sequence is 15 residues long. With 0 bases removed from V and 2 bases from J, the gap between germline ends came to 8 bases. CDR3: CASSQDRRTGNTIYF. As DNA, the CDR3 is TGCGCCAGCAGCCAAGATCGCAGGACTGGAAACACCATATATTTT.

This clone has only one observation. The chain combines TRBV11-1 with TRBJ2-7; the D is unclear. CDR3 length: 13 amino acids. Trimming left V 5 bases short and J 1 base short, with 9 bases between. Germline V gives CDR1 SGHAT, CDR2 FQDESV (reference sequence). CDR3 coding DNA: TGTGCCAGCAGCCCTTTATCGTCCTACGAGCAGTACTTC. As protein: CASSPLSSYEQYF.

This chain uses TRBV23-1 with TRBJ1-2; perhaps TRBD1 as D (5 bases). TRBV23-1 is an ORF, with its function uncertain. V gave up 0 bases and J gave up 7 bases, with 12 bases separating them. This CDR3 spans 14 amino acids. The CDR3 here is CASSQSEGVGGYTF. CDR3 nucleotides: TGCGCCAGCAGTCAATCTGAAGGGGTAGGTGGCTACACCTTC.

The rearrangement links TRBV9 to TRBJ1-2; 9 bases map to TRBD1. This CDR3 comprises 16 residues. In germline, CDR1 is SGDLS, CDR2 YYNGEE. Unmatched junction bases numbered 9, after V lost 2 bases and J lost 4 bases. The chain's CDR3 is CASSVTPGQGSYGYTF. In DNA, the CDR3 is TGTGCCAGCAGCGTGACACCGGGACAGGGTTCCTATGGCTACACCTTC.

The chain recombines TRBV9 with TRBJ2-3; no reliable D call. In germline, CDR1 is SGDLS, CDR2 YYNGEE. This CDR3 is built from 12 residues. V was trimmed by 0 bases and J by 6 bases, leaving 5 bases between them. The CDR3: CASSVARDTQYF. CDR3 nucleotide sequence: TGTGCCAGCAGCGTAGCTAGGGATACGCAGTATTTT.

This chain links TRBV7-2 with TRBJ1-1; D is undetermined. The germline V gene has CDR1 SGHTA and CDR2 FQGNSA. This CDR3 is built from 16 residues. Trimming shortened V by 5 bases and J by 1 base, and 17 bases separated the two germline ends. The CDR3 loop reads CASSKRVFNGNTEAFF. CDR3 coding DNA: TGTGCCAGCAGCAAACGGGTGTTTAACGGGAACACTGAAGCTTTCTTT. The full variable domain, in which reference TRBV7-2 and TRBJ1-1 provide the parts outside the CDR3, is GAGVSQSPSNKVTEKGKDVELRCDPISGHTALYWYRQSLGQGLEFLIYFQGNSAPDKSGLPSDRFSAERTGGSVSTLTIQRTQQEDSAVYLCASSKRVFNGNTEAFFGQGTRLTVV.

This clone was counted between two and nine times. The chain is built from TRBV11-2 and TRBJ2-1, with TRBD1 identical over 10 bases. Germline V gene lookup returns CDR1 SGHAT and CDR2 FQNNGV. J was trimmed by 8 bases and V by 6 bases; bases with no gene match: 13. The CDR3 totals 16 residues. CDR3: CASRNIRDRGKYEQFF. In DNA, the CDR3 is TGTGCCAGCAGAAACATCCGGGACAGGGGAAAGTATGAGCAGTTCTTC.

V is TRBV6-5 and J is TRBJ1-1; TRBD1 is a possible D gene (6 bases). The CDR3 length is 14 residues. Germline V lookup: CDR1 MNHEY, CDR2 SVGAGI. Deletions cut 5 bases from V and 4 bases from J, with 14 bases between. This chain's CDR3 is CASSQEGEGTEAFF. CDR3 in DNA: TGTGCCAGCAGTCAGGAGGGGGAGGGCACTGAAGCTTTCTTT.

The chain links TRBV5-1 to TRBJ2-7, with 7 nucleotides matching TRBD1. Looked up from germline, CDR1 is SGHRS and CDR2 is YFSETQ. V lost 1 base, J lost 5 bases, and 6 bases stayed unmatched. This CDR3 has 14 amino acids. The CDR3 nucleotides read TGCGCCAGCAGCTTGAAAGGGGGCATAAACGAGCAGTACTTC. Translation: CASSLKGGINEQYF.

J is TRBJ1-1 and V is TRBV13; the D is unclear. The CDR3 is 12 residues long. Per the germline V gene, CDR1 is PRHDT and CDR2 is FYEKMQ (reference sequence). With 4 bases removed from V and 1 base from J, the gap between germline ends came to 4 bases. DNA for the CDR3: TGTGCCAGCAGCTCCGGGAACACTGAAGCTTTCTTT. Encoded protein: CASSSGNTEAFF.

The genes are TRBV7-2 and TRBJ2-3; D remains unclear. Germline CDR1 SGHTA, CDR2 FQGNSA. This CDR3 is built from 16 residues. The V end was cut by 1 base, the J end by 1 base, with 12 bases between. The CDR3, as DNA: TGTGCCAGCAGCTTAGAACCTCGGCAGGGCACAGATACGCAGTATTTT. It yields the protein CASSLEPRQGTDTQYF.

V is TRBV4-1 and J is TRBJ2-5; D may be TRBD2 (5 bases). Germline V gene data show CDR1 as MGHRA and CDR2 as YSYEKL. V was clipped by 0 bases and J by 5 bases, with 13 bases between them. The CDR3 contains 15 residues. CDR3 residues: CASSQEGTRKETQYF. CDR3 sequence (DNA): TGCGCCAGCAGCCAAGAGGGAACTAGAAAGGAGACCCAGTACTTC.

The genes are TRBV27 and TRBJ1-1; 9 bases line up with TRBD1. This CDR3 is built from 14 residues. Germline CDR1 and CDR2: MNHEY and SMNVEV (reference sequence). V lost 6 bases to trimming and J lost 4 bases; unmatched junction nucleotides: 6. CDR3 region: CASSLDRGGTEAFF. The CDR3 bases are TGTGCCAGCAGCCTTGACAGGGGGGGCACTGAAGCTTTCTTT.

This chain uses TRBV7-8 with TRBJ1-5, with unresolved D. V was trimmed by 0 bases and J by 0 bases, leaving 12 bases between them. The V gene's germline CDR1 is SGHVS and CDR2 FQNEAQ. This CDR3 spans 17 amino acids. The CDR3: CASSLAGRQVSNQPQHF. CDR3 bases: TGTGCCAGCAGCTTAGCCGGGAGGCAGGTTAGCAATCAGCCCCAGCATTTT.

The V call is TRBV4-1, the J call TRBJ1-6; D is perhaps TRBD1 (6 bases). Germline CDR1 MGHRA, CDR2 YSYEKL. CDR3 length equals 13 residues. Trimming cost V 3 bases and J 11 bases, with 11 bases left between them. The CDR3 sequence: CASSQDSIPPLHF. DNA of the CDR3: TGCGCCAGCAGCCAGGACAGTATTCCACCCCTCCACTTT.

The J gene is TRBJ1-1, the V gene TRBV6-5, with a weak D call TRBD1 (5 bases). The V gene lost 5 bases and the J gene lost 2 bases, with 12 bases spanning the gap. CDR3 length: 14 residues. CDR1 and CDR2 from the germline V gene are MNHEY and SVGAGI. The CDR3, as DNA: TGTGCCAGCAGTCCCTCAGACAGAAACACTGAAGCTTTCTTT. The encoded protein is CASSPSDRNTEAFF.

V usage is TRBV30 and J usage is TRBJ2-6; D remains ambiguous. This CDR3 region has 14 residues. V was clipped by 4 bases and J by 0 bases, with 7 bases between them. Germline loops: CDR1 GTSNPN, CDR2 SVGIG (reference sequence). The CDR3 sequence is CAWNSGSGANVLTF. The CDR3 bases are TGTGCCTGGAATAGTGGCTCTGGGGCCAACGTCCTGACTTTC.

The chain joins TRBV9 to TRBJ2-2, with D tentatively TRBD2 (6 bases). Per germline, CDR1 SGDLS and CDR2 YYNGEE. V was trimmed by 0 bases and J by 4 bases, leaving 16 bases between them. The CDR3 consists of 17 residues. The DNA of the CDR3 is TGTGCCAGCAGCGTAGGAGGGGACTGGAGTTCCACCGGGGAGCTGTTTTTT. The encoded protein is CASSVGGDWSSTGELFF.

J is TRBJ2-1 and V is TRBV27, with 9 bases that match TRBD1. Germline V gives CDR1 MNHEY, CDR2 SMNVEV (reference sequence). The ends lost 5 bases at V and 4 bases at J; junction bases unmatched: 18. The CDR3 sequence is 19 residues long. Written as DNA, the CDR3 is TGTGCCAGCAGTCACCTATCTACCTCTCGGGACAGGGAATACAATGAGCAGTTCTTC. Translated: CASSHLSTSRDREYNEQFF.